The subject of this entry is one T cell receptor (beta chain). Antigen: not known. This sample is drawn from a study of cytomegalovirus exposure and HLA in healthy donors. Turning to the study itself: It was reported in a later analysis that the 120 validation repertoires used the same platform as the roughly 700 first-cohort repertoires. Broader study findings: There were approximately 150 TCR beta chains listed as cytomegalovirus-associated. The majority of TCR sequences were rare, yet some public TCRs appeared in many donors. As confirmed in vitro, a few CMV-associated chains were specific for CMV antigens.

The table came from immunoSEQ multiplex PCR; TCRdb's copy has only in-frame clones and leaves some out. This sample carries 55,000 to 70,000 clones, just under 95% of them seen once, and the ten largest clones take around 2%. Specimen: PBMCs. The sequence derives from a man younger than 35 in good health and CMV-seronegative.

The CDR3 nucleotides are TGTGCCAGCGCCACAGGCTCCAATCAGCCCCAGCATTTT. Translated, it gives CASATGSNQPQHF. The rearrangement links TRBV27 to TRBJ1-5, with D possibly matching TRBD1 (5 bases). The germline V and J ends were trimmed by 8 bases and 3 bases, with 11 bases remaining between them. The CDR3 length is 13 residues. Germline V gene data show CDR1 as MNHEY and CDR2 as SMNVEV (reference sequence).